Below are 24 T cell receptor beta chains sequenced from a single sample in a study of beta chain features in type 1 diabetes. Findings and limits, study-wide: TCRB CDR3s from Type 1 diabetes patients were moderately but significantly shorter in all four CD4+ subsets.

Their antigens are not known. The whole isolated RNA underwent reverse transcription, so sequencing captured expressed TCRB transcripts. Profiling relied on immunoSEQ multiplex PCR, and the TCRdb table lists in-frame clones only, not all of them. The table has 240,000 or so clones, about 20% seen once; the top ten hold 0.028%. Sequenced input: naive CD4+ T cells from blood. The source of these receptors is a woman aged 40-49 years with type 1 diabetes.

The chain couples TRBV4-3 to TRBJ1-2; D is unresolved. V lost 4 bases to trimming and J lost 2 bases, with 14 bases between them. The CDR3 has 15 amino acids. Per germline, CDR1 LGHNA and CDR2 YSLEER. The CDR3 sequence is CASSPGWVENYGYTF. The DNA for the CDR3 is TGCGCCAGCAGCCCCGGGTGGGTCGAGAACTATGGCTACACCTTC.

The CDR3 reads CSVEDGDRGREQYF. In DNA form, the CDR3 reads TGCAGCGTTGAAGATGGGGACAGGGGGCGAGAGCAGTACTTC. The V gene is TRBV29-1, the J gene TRBJ2-7; 12 positions agree with TRBD1. This CDR3 is 14 amino acids long. V lost 0 bases to trimming and J lost 7 bases; unmatched junction nucleotides: 4. Looked up from germline, CDR1 is SQVTM and CDR2 is ANQGSEA.

This clone was detected a few times. The chain links TRBV5-1 to TRBJ2-5; a weak D match, TRBD1 (6 bases). The CDR3 has 14 amino acids. V shed 4 bases and J shed 4 bases, with 14 bases lying between them. CDR1 is SGHRS and CDR2 is YFSETQ in the germline V gene. CDR3 sequence: CASSPGHPRETQYF. DNA of the CDR3: TGCGCCAGCAGCCCGGGACACCCACGAGAGACCCAGTACTTC.

This clone came up a few times. In DNA form, the CDR3 reads TGCGCCAGCAGCCCCAGGACAGCCGGGGCCAACGTCCTGACTTTC. Translation: CASSPRTAGANVLTF. V and J are TRBV5-1 and TRBJ2-6; D is possibly TRBD1 (6 bases). V lost 4 bases and J lost 4, with 12 bases in between. This CDR3 region has 15 residues. Looked up from germline, CDR1 is SGHRS and CDR2 is YFSETQ.

This clone was observed a few times. The V gene is TRBV25-1, the J gene TRBJ2-6; D is possibly TRBD1 (5 bases). CDR3 size: 15 residues. Germline V CDR1 and CDR2: MGHDK, SYGVNS. The V gene lost 4 bases and the J gene lost 0 bases, with 7 bases spanning the gap. The CDR3 spells CASSGQNSGANVLTF. In nucleotides, the CDR3 is TGTGCCAGCAGTGGACAGAACTCTGGGGCCAACGTCCTGACTTTC.

This clone was found a few times. The chain uses TRBV6-6 and TRBJ1-2, with no clear D. Trimming cost V 0 bases and J 4 bases, with 12 bases left between them. This CDR3 is built from 15 residues. Germline lookup yields CDR1 MNHNY and CDR2 SVGAGI (reference sequence). CDR3: CASSYSGDPPYGYTF. The CDR3 coding sequence is TGTGCCAGCAGTTACTCGGGAGATCCACCCTATGGCTACACCTTC.

The chain joins TRBV11-2 to TRBJ2-3, with 7 positions matching TRBD2. This CDR3 spans 16 amino acids. Germline V lookup: CDR1 SGHAT, CDR2 FQNNGV. V dropped 3 bases and J dropped 5; count of bases not matched to a gene: 11. CDR3 sequence: CASSLSASGLLDTQYF. The CDR3 DNA is TGTGCCAGCAGCTTGTCGGCTAGCGGCCTTCTAGATACGCAGTATTTT. Together with reference TRBV11-2 and TRBJ2-3, the CDR3 gives the full variable domain: EAGVAQSPRYKIIEKRQSVAFWCNPISGHATLYWYQQILGQGPKLLIQFQNNGVVDDSQLPKDRFSAERLKGVDSTLKIQPAKLEDSAVYLCASSLSASGLLDTQYFGPGTRLTVL.

J is TRBJ1-2 and V is TRBV4-1; 9 nucleotides align to TRBD1. This CDR3 region has 16 residues. Germline V gene lookup returns CDR1 MGHRA and CDR2 YSYEKL. The ends lost 1 base at V and 6 bases at J; junction bases unmatched: 9. The CDR3 is CASSQVGSRDRDGYTF. The CDR3 DNA reads as TGCGCCAGCAGCCAAGTGGGTTCCCGGGACAGGGATGGCTACACCTTC.

The chain employs TRBV2 and TRBJ1-4; possibly TRBD1 for D (5 bases). The CDR3 is made up of 15 amino acids. The V gene lost 6 bases and the J gene lost 0 bases, with 11 bases spanning the gap. The germline gives CDR1 SNHLY, CDR2 FYNNEI. CDR3 amino acids: CASSREGATNEKLFF. The CDR3 DNA follows: TGTGCCAGCAGCCGTGAAGGGGCAACTAATGAAAAACTGTTTTTT.

J is TRBJ2-1 and V is TRBV19; weak D call: TRBD2 (5 bases). The V gene's germline CDR1 is LNHDA and CDR2 SQIVND (reference sequence). CDR3 length: 13 residues. V lost 5 bases to trimming and J lost 3 bases, with 8 bases between them. CDR3 sequence reads: CASSWAGYNEQFF. The CDR3 coding sequence is TGTGCCAGTAGTTGGGCGGGCTACAATGAGCAGTTCTTC.

The chain combines TRBV7-2 with TRBJ2-7; D unresolved. CDR1 SGHTA and CDR2 FQGNSA come from the germline V gene. With 2 bases removed from V and 2 bases from J, the gap between germline ends came to 7 bases. The CDR3 has 13 residues. The CDR3 nucleotides are TGTGCCAGCAGCTTATCCCTTCCCTACGAGCAGTACTTC. It is translated as CASSLSLPYEQYF.

CDR3 in DNA: TGTGCCAGCAGCCAGACTAGGTTTGAAGCTTTCTTT. This codes for CASSQTRFEAFF. The chain couples TRBV14 to TRBJ1-1; no firm D call. The ends were cut back, 3 bases at V and 7 bases at J, with 9 bases in the middle. CDR3 length: 12 amino acids. The germline gives CDR1 SGHDN, CDR2 FVKESK.

The CDR3 here is CAWSDGGLAKNIQYF. Here the CDR3 DNA reads TGTGCCTGGTCGGACGGCGGGTTAGCCAAAAACATTCAGTACTTC. The J gene is TRBJ2-4, the V gene TRBV30; D might be TRBD2 (5 bases). The CDR3 has 15 amino acids. V lost 5 bases and J 0 bases, leaving 14 bases between the germline ends. From germline, CDR1 is GTSNPN and CDR2 SVGIG (reference sequence).

The chain recombines TRBV4-3 with TRBJ1-4; 7 nucleotides align to TRBD1. From germline, CDR1 is LGHNA and CDR2 YSLEER. There are 16 residues in the CDR3. The V segment lost 1 base and the J segment 6 bases; nucleotides outside the gene matches: 8. In DNA form, the CDR3 reads TGCGCCAGCAGCCAAGGATGGACAGGCAACCATGAAAAACTGTTTTTT. This codes for CASSQGWTGNHEKLFF.

The CDR3 DNA reads TGTGCCAGCAGTGGACCCTCCGCGGCCGAGCAGTACTTC. Protein: CASSGPSAAEQYF. The chain carries TRBV2 and TRBJ2-7, with D uncertain. Per germline, CDR1 SNHLY and CDR2 FYNNEI. The CDR3 runs 13 residues. Trimming stripped 4 bases from V and 6 bases from J, with 13 bases between.

This clone showed up just a few times. The genes are TRBV11-2 and TRBJ1-4; maybe TRBD1 (6 bases). V lost 4 bases, J lost 8 bases, and 17 bases lay in between. Per the germline V gene, CDR1 is SGHAT and CDR2 is FQNNGV. This CDR3 has 15 amino acids. CDR3 bases: TGTGCCAGCAGCTCCTATTCAGGGGAACGGGAAAAACTGTTTTTT. Translated, it gives CASSSYSGEREKLFF.

In its sample, this clone was seen a few times. This rearrangement joins TRBV6-5 to TRBJ2-5, with TRBD1 as a possible D gene (5 bases). Germline V gene data show CDR1 as MNHEY and CDR2 as SVGAGI. The CDR3 extends over 15 amino acids. V lost 6 bases and J 4 bases, leaving 18 bases between the germline ends. CDR3 loop: CASRIGAGGGETQYF. In DNA, the CDR3 is TGTGCCAGCAGGATTGGGGCAGGCGGCGGAGAGACCCAGTACTTC.

The rearrangement links TRBV7-2 to TRBJ1-6, with a tentative D call TRBD1 (6 bases). V lost 5 bases to trimming and J lost 7 bases, with 12 bases between them. Per germline, CDR1 SGHTA and CDR2 FQGNSA. The CDR3 spans 14 residues. CDR3 protein: CASSADSRNSPLHF. CDR3 sequence (DNA): TGTGCCAGCAGCGCGGACAGCCGAAATTCACCCCTCCACTTT.

This sequence joins TRBV28 and TRBJ2-3; TRBD1 agrees at 7 bases. The CDR3 totals 15 residues. V was pared by 6 bases and J by 3 bases, with 9 bases of the junction left unmatched. Per the germline V gene, CDR1 is MDHEN and CDR2 is SYDVKM. The CDR3 nucleotides read TGTGCCAGCAGCTCAGGACAGGTGGCGACAGATACGCAGTATTTT. This sequence encodes CASSSGQVATDTQYF.

J is TRBJ2-1 and V is TRBV5-4, with D perhaps TRBD2 (5 bases). Trimming removed 3 bases at V and 0 bases at J, with 10 bases between. The CDR3 is 15 residues long. The germline CDR1 and CDR2 sequences are SGHNT and YYREEE (reference sequence). CDR3 sequence (DNA): TGTGCCAGCAGCTATAGCGACAACTCCTACAATGAGCAGTTCTTC. Translating it yields CASSYSDNSYNEQFF. The full variable domain, rest sourced from reference TRBV5-4 and TRBJ2-1, is ETGVTQSPTHLIKTRGQQVTLRCSSQSGHNTVSWYQQALGQGPQFIFQYYREEENGRGNFPPRFSGLQFPNYSSELNVNALELDDSALYLCASSYSDNSYNEQFFGPGTRLTVL.

There are a few counts of this clone. This chain joins TRBV29-1 and TRBJ1-3; the D gene is possibly TRBD1 (6 bases). The CDR3 loop spans 14 amino acids. The V and J ends lost 3 bases and 0 bases respectively, with 9 bases between them. Per the germline V gene, CDR1 is SQVTM and CDR2 is ANQGSEA. The CDR3: CSVDTGNSGNTIYF. In nucleotides, the CDR3 is TGCAGCGTTGATACAGGGAACTCTGGAAACACCATATATTTT.

The CDR3 DNA is TGCGCCAGCAGTGCGGGACGGCGGTCGGCGATCGTGACCCAGCATTTT. Protein sequence: CASSAGRRSAIVTQHF. The chain joins TRBV23-1 to TRBJ1-5; possible D gene TRBD1, 5 bases. TRBV23-1 is an open reading frame, and its role is uncertain. This CDR3 has 16 amino acids. The V end was cut by 5 bases, the J end by 11 bases, with 25 bases between.

This clone showed up just a few times. In DNA, the CDR3 is TGTGCCACCAGCAGAGGCCAAGACAGGGGAGACGAGCAGTACTTC. Its protein product is CATSRGQDRGDEQYF. This chain links TRBV15 with TRBJ2-7; 8 bases are a match to TRBD1. Losses at the gene ends were 1 base for V and 5 bases for J; bases not matched to a gene: 7. CDR3 length equals 15 residues. Germline CDR1 reads LNHNV; CDR2 reads YYDKDF (reference sequence). Supplemented by reference TRBV15 and TRBJ2-7, the full variable domain reads DAMVIQNPRYQVTQFGKPVTLSCSQTLNHNVMYWYQQKSSQAPKLLFHYYDKDFNNEADTPDNFQSRRPNTSFCFLDIRSPGLGDTAMYLCATSRGQDRGDEQYFGPGTRLTVT.

J is TRBJ1-2 and V is TRBV9, with a possible D match to TRBD1 (5 bases). V lost 4 bases and J 5 bases, leaving 21 bases between the germline ends. The germline V gene encodes CDR1 SGDLS and CDR2 YYNGEE. CDR3 length: 16 amino acids. Written as DNA, the CDR3 is TGTGCCAGCAGCTCATCCGGGGGGGAGTATGGGTATGGCTACACCTTC. Its translation: CASSSSGGEYGYGYTF.